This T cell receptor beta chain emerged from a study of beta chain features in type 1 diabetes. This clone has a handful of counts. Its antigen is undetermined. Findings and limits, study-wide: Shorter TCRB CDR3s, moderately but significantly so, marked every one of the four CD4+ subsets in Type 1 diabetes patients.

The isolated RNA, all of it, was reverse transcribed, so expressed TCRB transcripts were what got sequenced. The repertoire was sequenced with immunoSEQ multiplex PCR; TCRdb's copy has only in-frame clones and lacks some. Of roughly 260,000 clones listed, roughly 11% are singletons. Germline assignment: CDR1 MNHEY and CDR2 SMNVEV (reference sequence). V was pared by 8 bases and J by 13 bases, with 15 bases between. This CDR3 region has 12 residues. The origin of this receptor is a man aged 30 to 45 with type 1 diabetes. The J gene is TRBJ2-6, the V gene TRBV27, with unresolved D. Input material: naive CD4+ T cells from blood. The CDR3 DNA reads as TGTGCCAGCTGGCCCCTCCGATGTGTCCTGACTTTC. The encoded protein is CASWPLRCVLTF.